These T cell receptor beta chains were read from a single sample in a study of cytomegalovirus exposure and HLA in healthy donors. The data were produced by immunoSEQ multiplex PCR, yet TCRdb's version contains in-frame clones alone and is incomplete. The sample has fewer than 100,000 clones, around 78% seen once. What was sequenced was PBMCs. These receptors were taken from a male donor in good health and CMV-seropositive. Both conserved end residues are part of each CDR3. The order of the fields is clone size, CDR3 length, J gene, V gene, D gene, CDR3 protein, CDR3 DNA. The D gene is left open where the match is weak. The size of a clone is reported for some rows only, either as once, few or many, or as a class for expanded clones.

>NA|14|TRBJ2-7|TRBV19|NA
CASSIRGGNDEQYF
TGTGCCAGTAGTATAAGGGGGGGGAACGACGAGCAGTACTTC
>NA|15|TRBJ2-3|TRBV28|NA
CASSLKVQGPDTQYF
TGTGCCAGCAGTTTAAAGGTCCAGGGGCCAGATACGCAGTATTTT
>NA|13|TRBJ1-1|TRBV27|TRBD1
CASRYRGRTEAFF
TGTGCCAGCAGGTACAGGGGGCGAACTGAAGCTTTCTTT
>NA|15|TRBJ2-7|TRBV7-3|TRBD1
CASSSQPGQGYEQYF
TGTGCCAGCAGCTCCCAGCCGGGACAGGGTTACGAGCAGTACTTC
>NA|14|TRBJ2-7|TRBV30|TRBD2
CAWSVPGGPGEQYF
TGTGCCTGGAGTGTACCGGGAGGGCCGGGCGAGCAGTACTTC
>few|13|TRBJ1-1|TRBV28|NA
CASSLAGDTEAFF
TGTGCCAGCAGTTTGGCAGGGGATACTGAAGCTTTCTTT
>NA|14|TRBJ2-3|TRBV6-5|TRBD2
CASSYGTSADTQYF
TGTGCCAGCAGTTACGGGACTAGCGCAGATACGCAGTATTTT
>few|15|TRBJ1-1|TRBV5-1|NA
CASSPVQGRNTEAFF
TGCGCCAGCAGCCCTGTACAGGGTAGGAACACTGAAGCTTTCTTT
>NA|16|TRBJ2-4|TRBV19|TRBD2
CASSITAGGPGNIQYF
TGTGCCAGTAGTATCACGGCGGGAGGCCCCGGAAACATTCAGTACTTC
>once|13|TRBJ1-2|TRBV7-9|NA
CASSLGRAYGYTF
TGTGCCAGCAGCTTAGGCAGGGCCTATGGCTACACCTTC
>NA|15|TRBJ1-1|TRBV4-2|NA
CASSPLAGRRQGAFF
TGTGCCAGCAGCCCCCTCGCGGGCAGGAGGCAGGGGGCTTTCTTT
>once|14|TRBJ2-7|TRBV10-3|NA
CATTGLGATYEQYF
TGTGCTACCACAGGGCTGGGGGCCACCTACGAGCAGTACTTC
>NA|12|TRBJ2-4|TRBV30|NA
CAWSVTSNIQYF
TGTGCCTGGAGTGTAACGAGTAACATTCAGTACTTC
>NA|14|TRBJ1-2|TRBV28|TRBD1
CASKAGGALYGYTF
TGTGCCAGCAAAGCAGGGGGCGCTTTATATGGCTACACCTTC
>NA|14|TRBJ1-5|TRBV7-2|NA
CASGEGRGNQPQHF
TGTGCCAGCGGGGAGGGGAGGGGCAATCAGCCCCAGCATTTT
>NA|16|TRBJ2-3|TRBV7-9|NA
CASSQNLRQGTDTQYF
TGTGCCAGCAGCCAGAACCTCAGACAGGGCACAGATACGCAGTATTTT
>NA|13|TRBJ1-1|TRBV5-6|NA
CASSLRRNTEAFF
TGTGCCAGCAGCTTGCGGAGGAACACTGAAGCTTTCTTT
>NA|13|TRBJ1-2|TRBV19|NA
CASSISSADGYTF
TGTGCCAGTAGTATTAGCTCCGCAGATGGCTACACCTTC
>NA|13|TRBJ2-1|TRBV5-1|TRBD1
CASRQGFGDEQFF
TGCGCCAGCAGACAGGGGTTTGGGGATGAGCAGTTCTTC
>NA|16|TRBJ1-5|TRBV25-1|TRBD1
CASRQGARPGHQPQHF
TGTGCCAGCAGACAGGGGGCTCGACCCGGGCATCAGCCCCAGCATTTT
>NA|18|TRBJ2-1|TRBV5-4|NA
CASSSLDGGASSYNEQFF
TGTGCCAGCAGTTCCCTAGATGGCGGGGCTAGCTCCTACAATGAGCAGTTCTTC
>NA|16|TRBJ2-7|TRBV30|TRBD2
CAWSVKSGRASYEQYF
TGTGCCTGGAGTGTAAAGAGCGGGAGGGCATCCTACGAGCAGTACTTC
>NA|15|TRBJ2-1|TRBV9|TRBD2
CASSVGTSGPREQFF
TGTGCCAGCAGCGTGGGGACTAGCGGACCCCGCGAGCAGTTCTTC